One and the same sample provided the 16 T cell receptor beta chains below, sequenced in a study of blood T cells in healthy people across ages. A second PCR of 7 to 11 cycles used a sample-barcoded 5' primer and a J-beta primer mix. One entry per CDR3 protein, called by TCRdb with MiXCR from the 5' RACE reads. Counted here are approximately 800,000 distinct CDR3 sequences, about 48% occurring once; the ten biggest clones make up 40% to 50%. Sequenced: blood. The receptors stem from a man older than 75 in good health.

This rearrangement joins TRBV7-8 to TRBJ1-2; D unresolved. CDR3 size: 13 residues. The V gene's germline CDR1 is SGHVS and CDR2 FQNEAQ. The V end lost 8 bases, the J end lost 6 bases, and 16 bases lay between the germline ends. The CDR3 DNA follows: TGTGCCAGCGTCCCCGGGATCTTCAATGGCTACACCTTC. It is translated as CASVPGIFNGYTF.

This chain uses TRBV10-3 with TRBJ1-5, with TRBD1 matching 12 bases. The V gene's germline CDR1 is ENHRY and CDR2 SYGVKD. The V segment lost 0 bases and the J segment 7 bases; nucleotides outside the gene matches: 4. This CDR3 has 16 residues. The CDR3 loop reads CAISESGTGGGQPQHF. Here the CDR3 DNA reads TGTGCCATCAGTGAGTCGGGGACAGGGGGCGGCCAGCCCCAGCATTTT.

The V and J genes are TRBV10-3 and TRBJ2-6, with D uncertain. The CDR3 spans 16 residues. Germline-derived CDR1 and CDR2 are ENHRY and SYGVKD. V was clipped by 3 bases and J by 2 bases, with 11 bases between them. In DNA, the CDR3 is TGTGCCATCAGTGACCCCAAGGCTGCTGGGGCCAACGTCCTGACTTTC. Amino acids: CAISDPKAAGANVLTF.

The V gene is TRBV11-2, the J gene TRBJ2-2, with D perhaps matching TRBD1 or TRBD2 (5 bases each). The germline V gene encodes CDR1 SGHAT and CDR2 FQNNGV. The CDR3 spans 14 residues. Trimming took 3 bases from V and 4 from J, leaving 9 bases between them. The CDR3 sequence is CASSFTGTTGELFF. The CDR3 nucleotides are TGTGCCAGCAGCTTTACGGGGACCACCGGGGAGCTGTTTTTT.

The V and J genes are TRBV24-1 and TRBJ2-1, with 10 bases aligning to TRBD2. Germline V gives CDR1 KGHDR, CDR2 SFDVKD. The V segment lost 2 bases and the J segment 0 bases; nucleotides outside the gene matches: 18. CDR3 size: 22 residues. CDR3 in amino acids: CATSDSFGQTRASGSSYNEQFF. The DNA of the CDR3 is TGTGCCACCAGTGATTCATTCGGCCAGACACGGGCTAGCGGGAGCTCCTACAATGAGCAGTTCTTC.

This clonotype was observed a few times. The rearrangement links TRBV6-6 to TRBJ2-7; weak D call: TRBD2 (5 bases). Germline V CDR1 and CDR2: MNHNY, SVGAGI (reference sequence). V was trimmed by 2 bases and J by 7 bases, leaving 12 bases between them. CDR3 length: 13 amino acids. The CDR3 loop is CASSYPTAGEQYF. The CDR3 bases are TGTGCCAGCAGTTACCCCACGGCGGGTGAGCAGTACTTC.

This clonotype appeared a few times. V gene TRBV5-1 combines with J gene TRBJ2-3; D is uncertain. The CDR3 covers 12 residues. Germline V gene lookup returns CDR1 SGHRS and CDR2 YFSETQ. V was pared by 3 bases and J by 9 bases, with 11 bases between. The DNA of the CDR3 is TGCGCCAGCAGCTCAAACCAAGTCACGCAGTATTTT. Encoded protein: CASSSNQVTQYF. Complete variable domain (other parts from reference TRBV5-1 and TRBJ2-3): KAGVTQTPRYLIKTRGQQVTLSCSPISGHRSVSWYQQTPGQGLQFLFEYFSETQRNKGNFPGRFSGRQFSNSRSEMNVSTLELGDSALYLCASSSNQVTQYFGPGTRLTVL.

This rearrangement joins TRBV12-3 or TRBV12-4 to TRBJ2-5, with 11 bases that match TRBD2. The J call may be wrong; the DNA end is better matched by TRBJ2-7. The CDR3 loop spans 15 amino acids. This CDR3 is CASSLAASGGREQYF. CDR3 nucleotides: TGTGCCAGCAGTTTAGCGGCTAGCGGGGGGCGCGAGCAGTACTTC.

The rearrangement links TRBV7-2 to TRBJ2-5; no clear D gene. Germline lookup yields CDR1 SGHTA and CDR2 FQGNSA. V gave up 8 bases and J gave up 5 bases, with 24 bases separating them. This CDR3 spans 16 amino acids. CDR3 loop: CTSSALGGISLETQYF. CDR3 bases: TGTACCAGCTCTGCCTTGGGTGGCATATCACTTGAGACCCAGTACTTC.

The chain recombines TRBV9 with TRBJ2-5, with D unclear. Trimming stripped 1 base from V and 0 bases from J, with 4 bases between. Germline V gene data show CDR1 as SGDLS and CDR2 as YYNGEE. This CDR3 contains 13 residues. CDR3 sequence reads: CASSVWDQETQYF. The CDR3, as DNA: TGTGCCAGCAGCGTATGGGACCAAGAGACCCAGTACTTC.

In this sample, this clonotype turned up a few times. The gene calls are TRBV29-1 and TRBJ2-7; the match to TRBD2 covers 9 bases. The germline CDR1 and CDR2 sequences are SQVTM and ANQGSEA. After removal of 0 bases from V and 12 bases from J, the junction contained 9 bases not matched to a gene. CDR3 length equals 13 residues. The CDR3 nucleotides read TGCAGCGTTGAAGACGGGGCTAGCGGGGTCGGGTACTTC. Encoded protein: CSVEDGASGVGYF.

The table lists this clonotype with a few counts. This chain joins TRBV6-5 and TRBJ2-5; D is undetermined. The CDR3 length is 17 residues. CDR1 is MNHEY, CDR2 SVGAGI, per germline. The V end was cut by 8 bases, the J end by 0 bases, with 22 bases between. This CDR3 reads CASGLRSRSTYQETQYF. DNA of the CDR3: TGTGCCAGCGGGCTACGGTCGCGGTCCACATACCAAGAGACCCAGTACTTC.

The J gene is TRBJ2-2, the V gene TRBV10-3, with TRBD2 as a possible D gene (6 bases). V was pared by 6 bases and J by 4 bases, with 15 bases between. The germline gives CDR1 ENHRY, CDR2 SYGVKD. The CDR3 contains 15 residues. As DNA, the CDR3 is TGTGCCATCAGCGGTCGGACTACGGGCACCGGGGAGCTGTTTTTT. Protein: CAISGRTTGTGELFF.

In this sample, this clonotype turned up a few times. The rearrangement joins TRBV4-1 to TRBJ1-2, with a weak D call TRBD1 (6 bases). The V end was cut by 4 bases, the J end by 5 bases, with 14 bases between. Germline loops: CDR1 MGHRA, CDR2 YSYEKL. The CDR3 sequence is 14 residues long. Here the CDR3 reads CASSPADRTYGYTF. CDR3 in DNA: TGCGCCAGCAGCCCAGCCGACAGGACTTATGGCTACACCTTC.

The V call is TRBV9, the J call TRBJ2-3; 9 bases line up with TRBD2. The V segment lost 5 bases and the J segment 2 bases; nucleotides outside the gene matches: 6. CDR3 length equals 15 residues. The V gene's germline CDR1 is SGDLS and CDR2 YYNGEE. The CDR3 nucleotides read TGTGCCAGCAGGTCACTAGCGGGTTCCACAGATACGCAGTATTTT. Its translation: CASRSLAGSTDTQYF. Drawing the rest from reference TRBV9 and TRBJ2-3, the complete variable domain is DSGVTQTPKHLITATGQRVTLRCSPRSGDLSVYWYQQSLDQGLQFLIQYYNGEERAKGNILERFSAQQFPDLHSELNLSSLELGDSALYFCASRSLAGSTDTQYFGPGTRLTVL.

The genes are TRBV6-2 or TRBV6-3 and TRBJ2-7; no clear D. The CDR3 sequence is 14 residues long. Germline V CDR1 and CDR2: MNHEY, SVGEGT. Trimming took 7 bases from V and 0 from J, leaving 13 bases between them. The CDR3 sequence is CASTLAGTSYEQYF. CDR3 nucleotides: TGTGCCAGCACCCTTGCAGGCACCTCCTACGAGCAGTACTTC.